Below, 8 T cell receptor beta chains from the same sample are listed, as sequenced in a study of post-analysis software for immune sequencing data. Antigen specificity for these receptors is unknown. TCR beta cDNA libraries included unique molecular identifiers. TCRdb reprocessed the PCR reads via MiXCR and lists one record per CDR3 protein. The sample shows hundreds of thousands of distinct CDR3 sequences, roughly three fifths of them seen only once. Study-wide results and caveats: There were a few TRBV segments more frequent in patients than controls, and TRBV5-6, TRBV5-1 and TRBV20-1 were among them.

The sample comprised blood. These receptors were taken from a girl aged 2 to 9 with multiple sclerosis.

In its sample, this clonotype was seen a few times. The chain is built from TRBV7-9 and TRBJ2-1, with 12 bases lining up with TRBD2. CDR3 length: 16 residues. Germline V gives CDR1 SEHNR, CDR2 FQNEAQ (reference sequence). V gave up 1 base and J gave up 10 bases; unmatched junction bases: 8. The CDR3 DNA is TGTGCCAGCAGCTTAGGCCCTAGCGGGGGGGCCTGGGAGCAGTTCTTC. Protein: CASSLGPSGGAWEQFF.

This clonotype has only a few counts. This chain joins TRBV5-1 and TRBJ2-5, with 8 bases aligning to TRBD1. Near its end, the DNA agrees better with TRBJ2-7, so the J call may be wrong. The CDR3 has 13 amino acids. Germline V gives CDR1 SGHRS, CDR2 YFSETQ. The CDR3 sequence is CASSARQGFEQYF. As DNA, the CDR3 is TGCGCCAGCAGCGCCCGACAGGGGTTCGAGCAGTACTTC.

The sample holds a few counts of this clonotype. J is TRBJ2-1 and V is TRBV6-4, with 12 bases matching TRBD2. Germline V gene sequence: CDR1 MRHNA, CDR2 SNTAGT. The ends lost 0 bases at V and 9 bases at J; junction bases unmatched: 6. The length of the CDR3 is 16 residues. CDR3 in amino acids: CASSDSPSGGAIEQFF. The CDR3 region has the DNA TGTGCCAGCAGTGACTCTCCTAGCGGGGGGGCCATTGAGCAGTTCTTC.

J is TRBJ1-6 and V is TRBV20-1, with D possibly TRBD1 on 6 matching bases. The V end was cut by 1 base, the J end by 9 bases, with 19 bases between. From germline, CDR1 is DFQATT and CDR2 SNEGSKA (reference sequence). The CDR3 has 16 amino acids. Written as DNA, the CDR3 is TGCAGTGCTAGAGCCCTAGGGCAGGGGCCGGTTTCACCCCTCCACTTT. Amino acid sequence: CSARALGQGPVSPLHF.

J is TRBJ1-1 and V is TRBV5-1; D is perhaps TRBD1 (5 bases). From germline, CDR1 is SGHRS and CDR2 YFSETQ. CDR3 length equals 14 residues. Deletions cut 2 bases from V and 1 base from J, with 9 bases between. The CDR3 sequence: CASSLQVGNTEAFF. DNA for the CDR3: TGCGCCAGCAGCTTACAGGTGGGGAACACTGAAGCTTTCTTT.

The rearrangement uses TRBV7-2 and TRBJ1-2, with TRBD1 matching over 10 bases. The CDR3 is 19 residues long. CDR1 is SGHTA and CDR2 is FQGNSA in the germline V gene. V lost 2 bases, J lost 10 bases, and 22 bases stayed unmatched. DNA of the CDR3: TGTGCCAGCAGCTTAAGCCCGGAGAGGGGACAGGGGAGTTTTTTTGACTACACCTTC. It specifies CASSLSPERGQGSFFDYTF.

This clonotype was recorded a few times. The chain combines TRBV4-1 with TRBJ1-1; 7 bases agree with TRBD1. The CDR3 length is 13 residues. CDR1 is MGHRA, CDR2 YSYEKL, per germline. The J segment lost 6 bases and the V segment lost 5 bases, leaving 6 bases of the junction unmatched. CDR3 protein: CASSATGVPEAFF. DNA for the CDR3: TGCGCCAGCAGCGCTACAGGGGTTCCTGAAGCTTTCTTT.

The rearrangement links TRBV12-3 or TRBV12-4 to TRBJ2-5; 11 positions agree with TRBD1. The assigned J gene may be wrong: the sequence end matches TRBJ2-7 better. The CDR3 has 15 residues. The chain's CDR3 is CASIQGQGAVYEQYF. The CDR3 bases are TGTGCCAGCATTCAAGGACAGGGGGCTGTCTACGAGCAGTACTTC.